The subject of this entry is one T cell receptor beta chain. What it recognizes is unknown. This sample was taken from a study of graft-versus-host responses after intestinal transplantation. As for the study in general: Tacrolimus plus steroids were given to all recipients for approximately three years, preceded by anti-thymocyte globulin induction. The study's findings and limits: Early after transplant, HvG clones declined as circulating GvH clones peaked. Graft-versus-host to host-versus-graft clonal ratios in allografts were high in patients with graft-donor T cell macrochimerism. GvH clones were identified in recipient marrow, with some first appearing in ileum or blood.

The data were produced by immunoSEQ multiplex PCR, yet TCRdb's version contains in-frame clones alone and is incomplete. The data contain approximately 86,000 clones, 91% of them seen just once; the ten biggest clones take up nearly 0.1%. The germline V gene has CDR1 SQVTM and CDR2 ANQGSEA. Trimming took off 6 bases at V and 3 bases at J, with 9 bases between the two ends. CDR3 length: 11 amino acids. V gene TRBV29-1 combines with J gene TRBJ2-7, with TRBD1 as a possible D gene (5 bases). The source was unstimulated CD4+ T cells sorted from spleen or lymph node cells, collected before intestinal transplant. This TCR was recovered from a human donor who received an intestinal transplant. CDR3 amino acids: CSVARDYEQYF. In DNA, the CDR3 is TGCAGCGTAGCCAGGGACTACGAGCAGTACTTC.